This TCR beta chain was obtained from a study of blood T cell repertoires in COVID-19. Background on the study: COVID-19 samples from acute and convalescent phases originated in the United States, Italy and Spain.

This CDR3 contains 16 residues. The V gene lost 0 bases and the J gene lost 0 bases, with 9 bases spanning the gap. CDR1 is MNHNS, CDR2 SASEGT, per germline. Sequencing was performed with immunoSEQ multiplex PCR; in TCRdb, only in-frame clones are kept and a portion is missing. Of around 140,000 clones listed, 84% are singletons. This sequence was found in a human donor in a cohort sampled during active COVID-19. The rearrangement joins TRBV6-1 to TRBJ2-4; D gene unclear. What was sequenced was peripheral blood. CDR3 sequence: CASSEAPKLAKNIQYF. The CDR3 DNA is TGTGCCAGCAGTGAAGCACCGAAGCTAGCCAAAAACATTCAGTACTTC.